The sequence of this T cell receptor beta chain was determined in a study of T cell repertoires in cytomegalovirus infection. Study overall: Both CMV infection and a matching HLA type were indicated by public TCR beta signatures.

Points from the study as a whole: CMV carriers having the relevant HLA were flagged by cumulative public TCR beta family frequency. The ex vivo response was dominated by HLA-C-restricted CMV-specific TCR beta clonotypes.

TCRdb called the reads again in MiXCR, with one record for every CDR3 protein. The table records around 100,000 distinct CDR3 sequences, approximately 15% of them present only once. The CDR3 sequence is 12 residues long. The junction had 0 bases not matched to a gene; V was cut back by 3 bases and J by 7 bases. In germline, CDR1 is SGHTA, CDR2 FQGNSA. This clonotype has ten or more counts. What it binds is unknown. The material sequenced was PBMCs. The rearrangement links TRBV7-2 to TRBJ2-1; 7 nucleotides line up with TRBD1. This receptor was obtained from a human donor in good health (CMV status not recorded). Some clones in this sample may be carry-over from other donors' samples. The CDR3 DNA reads as TGTGCCAGCAGCTTGACAGGGAATGAGCAGTTCTTC. It codes for CASSLTGNEQFF.